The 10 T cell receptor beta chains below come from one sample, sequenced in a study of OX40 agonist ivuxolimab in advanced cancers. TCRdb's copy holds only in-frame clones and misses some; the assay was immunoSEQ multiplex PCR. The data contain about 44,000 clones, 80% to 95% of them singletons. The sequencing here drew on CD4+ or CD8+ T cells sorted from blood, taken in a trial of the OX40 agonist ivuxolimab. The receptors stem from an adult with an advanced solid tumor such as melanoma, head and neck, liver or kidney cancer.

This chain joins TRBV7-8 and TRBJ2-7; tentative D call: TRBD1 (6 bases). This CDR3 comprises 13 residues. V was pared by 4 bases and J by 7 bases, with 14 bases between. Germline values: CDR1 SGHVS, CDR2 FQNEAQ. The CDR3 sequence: CASSSSSGEEQYF. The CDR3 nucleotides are TGTGCCAGCAGCTCTAGTTCAGGGGAGGAGCAGTACTTC. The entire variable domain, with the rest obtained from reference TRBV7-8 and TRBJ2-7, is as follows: GAGVSQSPRYKVAKRGQDVALRCDPISGHVSLFWYQQALGQGPEFLTYFQNEAQLDKSGLPSDRFFAERPEGSVSTLKIQRTQQEDSAVYLCASSSSSGEEQYFGPGTRLTVT.

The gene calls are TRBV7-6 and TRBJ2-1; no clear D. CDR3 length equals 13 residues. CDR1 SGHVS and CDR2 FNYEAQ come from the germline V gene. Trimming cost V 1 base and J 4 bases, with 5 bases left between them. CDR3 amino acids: CASSLVEYNEQFF. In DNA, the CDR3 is TGTGCCAGCAGCTTAGTCGAATACAATGAGCAGTTCTTC.

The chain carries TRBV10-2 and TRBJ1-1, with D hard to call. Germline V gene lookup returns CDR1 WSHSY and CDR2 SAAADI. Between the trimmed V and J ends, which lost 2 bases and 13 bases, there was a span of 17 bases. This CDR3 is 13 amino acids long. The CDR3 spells CASSETGVSLGFF. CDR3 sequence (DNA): TGCGCCAGCAGTGAGACGGGTGTTAGCCTGGGTTTCTTT.

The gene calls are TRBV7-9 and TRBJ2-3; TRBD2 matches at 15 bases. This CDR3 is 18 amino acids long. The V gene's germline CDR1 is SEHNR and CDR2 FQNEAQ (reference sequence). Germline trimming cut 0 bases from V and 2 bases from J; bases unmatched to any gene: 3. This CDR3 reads CASSLARTSGRDTDTQYF. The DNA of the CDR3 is TGTGCCAGCAGCTTAGCCCGGACTAGCGGGAGGGACACAGATACGCAGTATTTT.

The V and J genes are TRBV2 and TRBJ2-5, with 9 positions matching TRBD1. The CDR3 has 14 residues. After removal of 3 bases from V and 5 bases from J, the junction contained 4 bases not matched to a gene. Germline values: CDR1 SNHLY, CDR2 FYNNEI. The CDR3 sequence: CASSDRQGDETQYF. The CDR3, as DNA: TGTGCCAGCAGTGATAGACAGGGGGACGAGACCCAGTACTTC.

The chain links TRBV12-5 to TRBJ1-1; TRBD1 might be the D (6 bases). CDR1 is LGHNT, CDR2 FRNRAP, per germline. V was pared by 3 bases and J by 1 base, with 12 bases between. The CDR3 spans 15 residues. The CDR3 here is CASGFNREPNTEAFF. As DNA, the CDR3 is TGTGCTAGTGGTTTCAACAGGGAGCCGAACACTGAAGCTTTCTTT.

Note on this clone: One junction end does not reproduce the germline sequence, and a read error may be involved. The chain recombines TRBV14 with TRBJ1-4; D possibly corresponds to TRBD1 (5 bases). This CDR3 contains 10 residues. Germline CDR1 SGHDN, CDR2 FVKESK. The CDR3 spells CASVKGRRVF. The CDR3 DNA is TGTGCCAGCGTGAAGGGACGACGGGTTTTT.

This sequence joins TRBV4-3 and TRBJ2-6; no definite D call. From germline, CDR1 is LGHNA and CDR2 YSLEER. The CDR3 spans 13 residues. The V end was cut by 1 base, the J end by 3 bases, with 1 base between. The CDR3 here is CASSQVGANVLTF. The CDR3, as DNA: TGCGCCAGCAGCCAAGTTGGGGCCAACGTCCTGACTTTC.

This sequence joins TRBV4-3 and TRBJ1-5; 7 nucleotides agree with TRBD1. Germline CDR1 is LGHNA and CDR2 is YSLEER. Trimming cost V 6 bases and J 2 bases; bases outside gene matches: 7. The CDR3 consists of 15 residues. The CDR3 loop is CASSLDRAGNQPQHF. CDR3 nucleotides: TGCGCCAGCAGTCTTGACAGGGCAGGCAATCAGCCCCAGCATTTT.

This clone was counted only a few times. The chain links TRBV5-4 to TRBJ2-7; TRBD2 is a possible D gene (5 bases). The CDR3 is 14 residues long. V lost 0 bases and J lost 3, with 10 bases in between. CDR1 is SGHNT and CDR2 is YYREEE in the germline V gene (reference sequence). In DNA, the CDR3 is TGTGCCAGCAGCTTGGCGGGAACCCACTACGAGCAGTACTTC. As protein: CASSLAGTHYEQYF. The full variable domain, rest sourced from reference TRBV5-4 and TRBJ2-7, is ETGVTQSPTHLIKTRGQQVTLRCSSQSGHNTVSWYQQALGQGPQFIFQYYREEENGRGNFPPRFSGLQFPNYSSELNVNALELDDSALYLCASSLAGTHYEQYFGPGTRLTVT.